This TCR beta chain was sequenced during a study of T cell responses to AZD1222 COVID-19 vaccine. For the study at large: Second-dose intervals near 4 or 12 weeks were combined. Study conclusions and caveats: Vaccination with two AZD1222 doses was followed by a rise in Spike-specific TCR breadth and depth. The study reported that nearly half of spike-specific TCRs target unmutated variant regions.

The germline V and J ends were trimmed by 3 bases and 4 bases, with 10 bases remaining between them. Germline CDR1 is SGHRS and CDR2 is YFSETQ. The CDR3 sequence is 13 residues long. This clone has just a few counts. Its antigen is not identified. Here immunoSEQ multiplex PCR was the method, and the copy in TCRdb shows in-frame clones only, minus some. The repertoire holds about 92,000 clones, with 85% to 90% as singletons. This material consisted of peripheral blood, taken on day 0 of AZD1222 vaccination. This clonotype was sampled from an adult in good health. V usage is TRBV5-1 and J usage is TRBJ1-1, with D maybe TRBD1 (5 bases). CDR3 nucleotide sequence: TGCGCCAGCAGCTCACATGGGGCCACTGAAGCTTTCTTT. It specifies CASSSHGATEAFF.